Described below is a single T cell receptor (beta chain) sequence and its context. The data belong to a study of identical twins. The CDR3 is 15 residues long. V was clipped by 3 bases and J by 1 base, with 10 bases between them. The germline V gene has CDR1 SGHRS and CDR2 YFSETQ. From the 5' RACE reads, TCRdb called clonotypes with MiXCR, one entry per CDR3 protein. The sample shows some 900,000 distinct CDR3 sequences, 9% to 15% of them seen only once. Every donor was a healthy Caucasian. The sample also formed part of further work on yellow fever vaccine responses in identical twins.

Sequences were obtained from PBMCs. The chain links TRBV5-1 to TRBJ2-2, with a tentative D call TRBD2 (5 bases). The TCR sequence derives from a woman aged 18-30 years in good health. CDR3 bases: TGCGCCAGCAGCTACCGGGAAGGGAACACCGGGGAGCTGTTTTTT. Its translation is CASSYREGNTGELFF.